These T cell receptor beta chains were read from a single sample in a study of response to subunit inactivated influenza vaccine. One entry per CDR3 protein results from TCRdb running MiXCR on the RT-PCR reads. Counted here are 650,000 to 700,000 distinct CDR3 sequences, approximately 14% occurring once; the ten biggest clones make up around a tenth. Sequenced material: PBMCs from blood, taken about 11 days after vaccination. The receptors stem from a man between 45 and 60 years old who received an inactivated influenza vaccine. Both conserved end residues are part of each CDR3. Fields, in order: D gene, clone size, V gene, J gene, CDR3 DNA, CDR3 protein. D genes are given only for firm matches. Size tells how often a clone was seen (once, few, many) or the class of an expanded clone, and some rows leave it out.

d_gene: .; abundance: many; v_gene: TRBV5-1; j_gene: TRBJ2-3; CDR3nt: TGCGCCAGCAGACCCTCCCCACGGGGGACAGATACGCAGTATTTT; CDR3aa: CASRPSPRGTDTQYF
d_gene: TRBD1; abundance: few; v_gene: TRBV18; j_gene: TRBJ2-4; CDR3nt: TGTGCCAGCTCAACGACAGGGCGAATGGAAAACATTCAGTACTTC; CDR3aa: CASSTTGRMENIQYF
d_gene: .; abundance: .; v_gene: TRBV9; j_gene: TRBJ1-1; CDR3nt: TGTGCCAGCAGCGGTTGGAACACTGAAGCTTTCTTT; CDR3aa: CASSGWNTEAFF
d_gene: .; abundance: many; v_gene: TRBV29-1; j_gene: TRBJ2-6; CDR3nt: TGCAGCGTTGCAACGGGACAAGCCCTCTCTGGGGCCAACGTCCTGACTTTC; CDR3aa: CSVATGQALSGANVLTF
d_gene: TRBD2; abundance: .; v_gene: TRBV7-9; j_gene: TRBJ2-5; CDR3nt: TGTGCCAGCAGCTTAACGAAACTAGCGTTCCAAGAGACCCAGTACTTC; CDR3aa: CASSLTKLAFQETQYF
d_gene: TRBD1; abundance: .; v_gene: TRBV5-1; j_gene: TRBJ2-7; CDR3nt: TGCGCCAGCAGCTTCACAGGGGTTCACGAGCAGTACTTC; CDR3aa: CASSFTGVHEQYF
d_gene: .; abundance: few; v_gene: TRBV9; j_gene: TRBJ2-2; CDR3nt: TGTGCCAGCAGCGTAGAACCACTGACAGGCGGGGAGCTGTTTTTT; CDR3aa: CASSVEPLTGGELFF
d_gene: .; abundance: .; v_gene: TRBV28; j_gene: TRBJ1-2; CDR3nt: TGTGCCAGCAGTCCGGGTGGGTCTCTTCTAAGAGGCTACACCTTC; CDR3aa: CASSPGGSLLRGYTF
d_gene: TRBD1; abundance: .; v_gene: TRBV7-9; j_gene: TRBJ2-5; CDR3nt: TGTGCCAGCACCCGGACAGGGCAAGAGACCCAGTACTTC; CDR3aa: CASTRTGQETQYF
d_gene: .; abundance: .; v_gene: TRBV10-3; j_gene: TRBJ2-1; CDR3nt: TGTGCCATCAGTGAATCTAAGGGCCCCTACAATGAGCAGTTCTTC; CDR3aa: CAISESKGPYNEQFF
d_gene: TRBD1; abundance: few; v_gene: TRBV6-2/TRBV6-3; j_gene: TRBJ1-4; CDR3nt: TGTGCCAGCAGTTACCTCCGGACAGGGAATGAAAAACTGTTTTTT; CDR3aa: CASSYLRTGNEKLFF
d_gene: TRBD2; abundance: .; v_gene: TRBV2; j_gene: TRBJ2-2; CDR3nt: TGTGCCAGCAGTGATCAAGGGGAGGGTACCGGGGAGCTGTTTTTT; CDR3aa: CASSDQGEGTGELFF
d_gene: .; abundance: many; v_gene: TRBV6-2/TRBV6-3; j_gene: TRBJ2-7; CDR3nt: TGTGCCAGCAGTTACGGCACTTCGTCTACCTACGAGCAGTACTTC; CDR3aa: CASSYGTSSTYEQYF
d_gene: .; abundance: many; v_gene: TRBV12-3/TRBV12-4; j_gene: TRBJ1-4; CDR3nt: TGTGCCAGCAGTTTCCAGCAGGCTAATGAAAAACTGTTTTTT; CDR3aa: CASSFQQANEKLFF
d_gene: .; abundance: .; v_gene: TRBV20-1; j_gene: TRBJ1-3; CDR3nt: TGCAGTGCTAGAGCAGGAGGTACGAGCTCTGGAAACACCATATATTTT; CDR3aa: CSARAGGTSSGNTIYF
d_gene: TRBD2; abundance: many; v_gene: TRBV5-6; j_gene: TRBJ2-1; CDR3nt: TGTGCCAGCAGCCGCCCTGGGCTAGCGGGAGAATATGAGCAGTTCTTC; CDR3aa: CASSRPGLAGEYEQFF
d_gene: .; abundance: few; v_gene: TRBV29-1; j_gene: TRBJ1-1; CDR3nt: TGCAGCGTTGTTAGGGACCTCGCAGGCGGCACTGAAGCTTTCTTT; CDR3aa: CSVVRDLAGGTEAFF
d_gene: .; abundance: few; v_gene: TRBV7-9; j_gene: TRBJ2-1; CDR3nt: TGTGCCAGCAGCGAGAGCAGCTTCTATGAGCAGTTCTTC; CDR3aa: CASSESSFYEQFF
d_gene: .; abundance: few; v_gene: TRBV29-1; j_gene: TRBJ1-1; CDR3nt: TGCAGCGTTGAGGTGAGGGGAATGGACACTGAAGCTTTCTTT; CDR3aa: CSVEVRGMDTEAFF
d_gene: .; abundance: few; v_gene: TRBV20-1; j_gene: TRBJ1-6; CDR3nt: TGCAGTGCAACCGGGATACGGGGTTCACCCCTCCACTTT; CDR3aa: CSATGIRGSPLHF
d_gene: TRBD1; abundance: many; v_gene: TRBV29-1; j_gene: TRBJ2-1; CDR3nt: TGCAGCGTTGAGGGACAGGGCCTAGACAATGAGCAGTTCTTC; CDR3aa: CSVEGQGLDNEQFF
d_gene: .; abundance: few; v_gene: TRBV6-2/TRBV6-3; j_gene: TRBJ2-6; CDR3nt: TGTGCCAGCAGATTCACAGGGCTTAACTCTGGGGCCAACGTCCTGACTTTC; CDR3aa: CASRFTGLNSGANVLTF
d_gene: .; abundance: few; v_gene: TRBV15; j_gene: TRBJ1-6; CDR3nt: TGTGCCACCAGCAGAGATAGCTCCTATAATTCACCCCTCCACTTT; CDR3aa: CATSRDSSYNSPLHF
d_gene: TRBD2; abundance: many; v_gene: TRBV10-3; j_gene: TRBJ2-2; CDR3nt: TGTGCCATCAGTGGACTAGCGGGAGACACCGGGGAGCTGTTTTTT; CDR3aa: CAISGLAGDTGELFF
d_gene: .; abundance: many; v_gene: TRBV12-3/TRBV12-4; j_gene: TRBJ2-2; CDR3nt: TGTGCCAGCGTGAACACCGGGGAGCTGTTTTTT; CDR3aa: CASVNTGELFF
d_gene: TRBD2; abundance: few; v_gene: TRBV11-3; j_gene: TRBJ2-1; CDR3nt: TGTGCCAGCAGCTTAGAAGCGGGAGCCTACAATGAGCAGTTCTTC; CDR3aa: CASSLEAGAYNEQFF
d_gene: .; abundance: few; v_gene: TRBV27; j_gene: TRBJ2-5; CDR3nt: TGTGCCAGCAGGGGAAACAGGGAGAGTGGGACCCAGTACTTC; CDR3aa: CASRGNRESGTQYF
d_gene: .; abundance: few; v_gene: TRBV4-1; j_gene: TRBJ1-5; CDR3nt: TGCGCCAGCAGCCAGGGCCCCCTTAGCAATCAGCCCCAGCATTTT; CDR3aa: CASSQGPLSNQPQHF
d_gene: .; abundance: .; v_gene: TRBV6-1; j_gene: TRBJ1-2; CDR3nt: TGTGCCAGCAGAAAAGGGGCAGCACGCGACCGCTATGGCTACACCTTC; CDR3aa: CASRKGAARDRYGYTF
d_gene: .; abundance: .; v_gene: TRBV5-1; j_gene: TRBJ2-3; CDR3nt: TGCGCCAGCAGCCCGAAAATAGCGAGTTACACAGATACGCAGTATTTT; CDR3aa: CASSPKIASYTDTQYF
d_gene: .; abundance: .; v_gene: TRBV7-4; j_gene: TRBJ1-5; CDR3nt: TGTGCCCTGGACGAGAATCAGCCCCAGCATTTT; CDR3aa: CALDENQPQHF
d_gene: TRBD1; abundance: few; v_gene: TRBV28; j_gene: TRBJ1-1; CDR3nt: TGTGCCAGCAGTGCCAGGACAGGGGGCGAGCGAGCTTTCTTT; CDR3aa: CASSARTGGERAFF
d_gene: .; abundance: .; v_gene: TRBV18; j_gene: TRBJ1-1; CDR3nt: TGTGCCAGCTCAGGGGACAAATCTGAAGCTTTCTTT; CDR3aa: CASSGDKSEAFF
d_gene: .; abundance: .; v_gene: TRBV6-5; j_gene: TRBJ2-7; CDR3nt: TGTGCCAGCAGTTACCGACAGGACTACTACGAGCAGTACTTC; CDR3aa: CASSYRQDYYEQYF